This T cell receptor beta chain comes out of a study of T cells in Graves' hyperthyroidism and ophthalmopathy. The investigators amplified TCR beta CDR3 regions from RNA transcripts. RT-PCR in the first round (using the HTBI primer set) targeted the TCR CDR3. One entry per CDR3 protein, called by TCRdb with MiXCR from the multiplex PCR reads. The repertoire holds about 360,000 distinct CDR3 sequences, with under 15% as singletons. The germline V gene has CDR1 GTSNPN and CDR2 SVGIG (reference sequence). V was pared by 4 bases and J by 3 bases, with 3 bases of the junction left unmatched. This CDR3 comprises 13 residues. With a duration under 2 months, the hyperthyroidism was newly diagnosed in patients aged 18 to 65. Patients were excluded for uncontrolled infection, other autoimmune disease, pregnancy or lactation. Cells are PBMCs isolated from more than 8.5 ml of fresh blood. This clonotype was seen repeatedly, ten times or more.

The sample taken for sequencing was blood. The chain joins TRBV30 to TRBJ2-3, with TRBD2 matching over 8 bases. The TCR was taken from a woman aged 18-29 years with Graves' hyperthyroidism. The CDR3, as DNA: TGTGCCTGGACCGGGACTAGGACAGATACGCAGTATTTT. Translating gives CAWTGTRTDTQYF.